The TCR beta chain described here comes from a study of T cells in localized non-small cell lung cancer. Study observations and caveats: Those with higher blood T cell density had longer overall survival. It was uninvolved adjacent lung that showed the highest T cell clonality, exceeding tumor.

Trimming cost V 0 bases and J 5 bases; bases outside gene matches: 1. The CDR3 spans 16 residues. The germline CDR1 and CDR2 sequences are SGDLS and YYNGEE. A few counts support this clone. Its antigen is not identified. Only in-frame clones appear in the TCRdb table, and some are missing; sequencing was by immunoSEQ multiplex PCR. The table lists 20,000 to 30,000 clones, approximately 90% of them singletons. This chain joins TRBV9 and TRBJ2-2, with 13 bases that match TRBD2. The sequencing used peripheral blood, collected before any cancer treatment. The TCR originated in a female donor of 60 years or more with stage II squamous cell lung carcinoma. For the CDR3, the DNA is TGTGCCAGCAGCGTAGGACTAGCGGGGGGAACCGGGGAGCTGTTTTTT. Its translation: CASSVGLAGGTGELFF.